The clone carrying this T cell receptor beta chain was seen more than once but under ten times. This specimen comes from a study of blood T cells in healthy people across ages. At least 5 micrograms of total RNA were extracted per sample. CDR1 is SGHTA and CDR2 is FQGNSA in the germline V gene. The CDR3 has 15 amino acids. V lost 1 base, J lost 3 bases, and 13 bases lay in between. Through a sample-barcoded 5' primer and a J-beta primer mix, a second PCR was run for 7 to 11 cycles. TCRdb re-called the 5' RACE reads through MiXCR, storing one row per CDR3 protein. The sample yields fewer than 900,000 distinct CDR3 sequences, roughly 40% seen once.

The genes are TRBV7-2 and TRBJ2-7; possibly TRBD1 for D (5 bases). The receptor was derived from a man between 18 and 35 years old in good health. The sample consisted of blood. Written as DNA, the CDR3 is TGTGCCAGCAGCTTAGGCGGCAGGGCCTACTACGAGCAGTACTTC. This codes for CASSLGGRAYYEQYF.